The 5 T cell receptor beta chains given below trace back to one sample, sequenced in a study of blood T cell repertoires in COVID-19. TCRdb's table, derived via immunoSEQ multiplex PCR, lists solely in-frame clones and lacks some. This sample has more than 110,000 clones, with roughly 84% found just once. Sequenced material: peripheral blood. The source of these receptors is a human donor in a cohort sampled during active COVID-19.

The rearrangement joins TRBV2 to TRBJ1-4; 7 bases line up with TRBD1. Germline CDR1 SNHLY, CDR2 FYNNEI. The CDR3 is made up of 13 amino acids. V lost 8 bases to trimming and J lost 7 bases; unmatched junction nucleotides: 7. The CDR3: CASHRDSSEKLFF. CDR3 bases: TGTGCCAGCCACCGGGACAGCTCTGAAAAACTGTTTTTT.

The rearrangement uses TRBV11-2 and TRBJ2-3; TRBD2 agrees at 12 bases. J lost 2 bases, V lost 6 bases, and 6 bases had no gene match. The CDR3 spans 16 residues. Germline CDR1 SGHAT, CDR2 FQNNGV. The CDR3 spells CASSFTSGGNTDTQYF. CDR3 DNA: TGTGCCAGCAGTTTCACTAGCGGGGGGAACACAGATACGCAGTATTTT.

V usage is TRBV29-1 and J usage is TRBJ2-5, with D possibly being TRBD1 (6 bases). This CDR3 region has 15 residues. In germline, CDR1 is SQVTM, CDR2 ANQGSEA. Between the trimmed V and J ends, which lost 7 bases and 2 bases, there was a span of 20 bases. The CDR3 is CSAKTGTKFQETQYF. The DNA of the CDR3 is TGCAGCGCAAAGACAGGCACCAAGTTTCAAGAGACCCAGTACTTC.

The chain recombines TRBV11-3 with TRBJ2-1, with a weak D call TRBD2 (5 bases). The ends were cut back, 4 bases at V and 1 base at J, with 14 bases in the middle. Germline-derived CDR1 and CDR2 are SGHNT and YENEEA. The CDR3 contains 16 residues. The CDR3 sequence: CASSSYTGSSYNEQFF. The CDR3 coding sequence is TGTGCCAGCAGCTCCTATACGGGGTCTTCCTACAATGAGCAGTTCTTC. The full variable domain, rest sourced from reference TRBV11-3 and TRBJ2-1, is EAGVVQSPRYKIIEKKQPVAFWCNPISGHNTLYWYLQNLGQGPELLIRYENEEAVDDSQLPKDRFSAERLKGVDSTLKIQPAELGDSAVYLCASSSYTGSSYNEQFFGPGTRLTVL.

The chain couples TRBV28 to TRBJ1-2; no reliable D call. CDR1 is MDHEN and CDR2 is SYDVKM in the germline V gene. This CDR3 region has 14 residues. Trimming left V 1 base short and J 8 bases short, with 14 bases between. The CDR3 loop is CASSLSLAGGGYTF. The CDR3 DNA reads TGTGCCAGCAGTTTATCCCTTGCGGGTGGCGGCTACACCTTC.